This paragraph reports one T cell receptor beta chain. The germline V gene has CDR1 SGHAT and CDR2 FQNNGV. J gave up 1 base and V 3 bases, and 7 bases lay outside the gene matches. The CDR3 totals 16 residues. The sample comes from a study of control samples from healthy donors and cancer patients. TCRdb's table, derived via immunoSEQ multiplex PCR, lists solely in-frame clones and lacks some. The table lists around 130,000 clones, roughly 88% of them singletons, with about 3.2% in the top ten. The rearrangement joins TRBV11-2 to TRBJ2-3; 7 bases are a match to TRBD1. Sequencing used blood. The receptor comes from a man in his fifties in good health. The CDR3 region is CASSFHPGGRTDTQYF. In DNA, the CDR3 is TGTGCCAGCAGCTTCCACCCAGGGGGACGCACAGATACGCAGTATTTT.